The present TCR beta chain was sequenced within a study of shared clonotypes between healthy human individuals. As for the study in general: CD8 memory received one plate per donor, CD8 naive two, CD4 memory three and CD4 naive three.

Points on this clone: Its antigen is as yet unknown.

In the authors' workflow: Junction-only immunoSEQ data arrived without quality scores, meaning filtering differed. Using immunoSEQ multiplex PCR, the repertoire was profiled, and TCRdb retains in-frame clones only, with some absent. The V and J calls and the clone size are those of that table, but D and trimming were determined from the DNA. The sample shows over a million clones, about 80% of them seen only once. Overall study findings and caveats: Researchers sampled only blood; tissue repertoires likely differ.

In germline, CDR1 is LGHNA, CDR2 YSLEER. The V and J ends lost 6 bases and 8 bases, in that order; junction bases with no gene match: 8. This CDR3 comprises 14 residues. The source is a man between 18 and 29 years old in good health. Some clones in this sample may be carry-over from other donors' samples. The specimen sequenced was memory CD4+ T cells from PBMCs. Described subset: CD45RA-negative fraction. This sequence joins TRBV4-3 and TRBJ2-1; TRBD2 matches at 9 bases. Here the CDR3 reads CASSRTSGLDEQFF. DNA for the CDR3: TGCGCCAGCAGTCGTACTAGCGGGCTCGATGAGCAGTTCTTC.